The 5 T cell receptor beta chains below were found in one sample sequenced in a study of T cell responses to AZD1222 COVID-19 vaccine. The data were produced by immunoSEQ multiplex PCR, yet TCRdb's version contains in-frame clones alone and is incomplete. The top ten clones hold 1.5% to 2% of a sample with about 100,000 clones, 80% to 95% of them seen once. Sequencing used peripheral blood, obtained on day 0 of AZD1222 vaccination. Receptors originate from an adult in good health.

This chain's CDR3 is CASSLTSEPTDTQYF. The CDR3 bases are TGTGCCAGCAGCTTAACTAGCGAGCCCACAGATACGCAGTATTTT. The chain links TRBV7-3 to TRBJ2-3; D possibly corresponds to TRBD2 (5 bases). Germline V gene sequence: CDR1 SGHTA, CDR2 FQGTGA. The CDR3 sequence is 15 residues long. Trimming left V 0 bases short and J 2 bases short, with 9 bases between. Combining the CDR3 with reference TRBV7-3 and TRBJ2-3 gives the whole variable domain GAGVSQTPSNKVTEKGKYVELRCDPISGHTALYWYRQSLGQGPEFLIYFQGTGAADDSGLPNDRFFAVRPEGSVSTLKIQRTERGDSAVYLCASSLTSEPTDTQYFGPGTRLTVL.

The chain couples TRBV5-1 to TRBJ1-1; D unresolved. The length of the CDR3 is 13 residues. V was pared by 1 base and J by 6 bases, with 10 bases between. Germline values: CDR1 SGHRS, CDR2 YFSETQ. The DNA of the CDR3 is TGCGCCAGCAGCTTGACCAACTGGTCTGAAGCTTTCTTT. Its protein is CASSLTNWSEAFF.

In its sample, this clone is medium-sized. The rearrangement links TRBV21-1 to TRBJ2-7. TRBV21-1 is reported as a pseudogene. The length of the CDR3 is 16 residues. This CDR3 reads CASRNTVEGQSYEQYF. The CDR3 region has the DNA TGTGCCAGCAGAAATACTGTTGAAGGGCAGTCCTACGAGCAGTACTTC.

This chain links TRBV6-5 with TRBJ2-1; 7 positions match TRBD1. The ends lost 8 bases at V and 2 bases at J; junction bases unmatched: 3. Germline V gives CDR1 MNHEY, CDR2 SVGAGI. The CDR3 loop spans 13 amino acids. The CDR3 DNA reads TGTGCCAGCTCCAGGGGGACCTACAATGAGCAGTTCTTC. This translates into CASSRGTYNEQFF.

For the CDR3, the DNA is TGTGCCAGCAGCCACGGCCGGAACTATGGCTACACCTTC. Translation gives CASSHGRNYGYTF. The chain combines TRBV11-2 with TRBJ1-2; D remains ambiguous. The germline gives CDR1 SGHAT, CDR2 FQNNGV. V was shortened by 5 bases and J by 2 bases, with 9 bases between the two germline ends. The CDR3 has 13 amino acids. Using reference TRBV11-2 and TRBJ1-2 for the parts outside the CDR3, the full variable domain is EAGVAQSPRYKIIEKRQSVAFWCNPISGHATLYWYQQILGQGPKLLIQFQNNGVVDDSQLPKDRFSAERLKGVDSTLKIQPAKLEDSAVYLCASSHGRNYGYTFGSGTRLTVV.